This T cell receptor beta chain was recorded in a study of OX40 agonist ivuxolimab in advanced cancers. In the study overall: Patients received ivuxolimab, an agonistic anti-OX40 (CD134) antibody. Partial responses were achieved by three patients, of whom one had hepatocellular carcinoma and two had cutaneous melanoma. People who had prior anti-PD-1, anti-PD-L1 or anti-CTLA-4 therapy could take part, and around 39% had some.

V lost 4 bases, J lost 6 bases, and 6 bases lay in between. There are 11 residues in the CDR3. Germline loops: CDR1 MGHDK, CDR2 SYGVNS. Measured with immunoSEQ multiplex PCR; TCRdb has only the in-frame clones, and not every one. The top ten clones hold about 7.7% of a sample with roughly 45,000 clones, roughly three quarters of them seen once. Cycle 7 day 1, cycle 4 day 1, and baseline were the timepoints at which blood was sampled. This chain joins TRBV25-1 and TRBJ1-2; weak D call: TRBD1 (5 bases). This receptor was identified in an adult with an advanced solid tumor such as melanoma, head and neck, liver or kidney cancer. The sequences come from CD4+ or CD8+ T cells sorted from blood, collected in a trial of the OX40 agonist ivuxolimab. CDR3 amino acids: CASSAGHGYTF. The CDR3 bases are TGTGCCAGCAGTGCGGGGCATGGCTACACCTTC.